This TCR beta chain appears in the sequencing data of a study of cytomegalovirus exposure and HLA in healthy donors. Study details: The study's early data release held roughly 91 million unique TCRs from HLA-typed donors.

Donors likely had unrecorded immune exposures despite being nominally healthy when sampled. PCR primers comprised 60 Vbeta and 13 Jbeta primers. Assay: immunoSEQ multiplex PCR; the TCRdb copy retains only in-frame clones and omits some. Among under 200,000 clones, 60% to 80% were seen once, and the ten largest hold more than 13%. Study results and caveats: CMV serostatus was the sole immune exposure data available. Sequencing artifact likely explains a cluster of highly shared sequence variants.

CDR1 is SEHNR, CDR2 FQNEAQ, per germline (reference sequence). Trimming at V came to 5 bases and at J to 4 bases, leaving 7 bases not matched to a gene. The CDR3 runs to 16 residues. As for this clone: Its antigen remains unknown.

The specimen was PBMCs. The chain joins TRBV7-9 to TRBJ1-6, with 8 bases fitting TRBD1. The source is a man in his forties or fifties in good health and CMV-seropositive. CDR3 region: CASSPDRVVYNSPLHF. CDR3 nucleotides: TGTGCCAGCAGCCCGGACAGGGTCGTTTATAATTCACCCCTCCACTTT. Drawing the rest from reference TRBV7-9 and TRBJ1-6, the complete variable domain is DTGVSQNPRHKITKRGQNVTFRCDPISEHNRLYWYRQTLGQGPEFLTYFQNEAQLEKSRLLSDRFSAERPKGSFSTLEIQRTEQGDSAMYLCASSPDRVVYNSPLHFGNGTRLTVT.